The clone carrying this T cell receptor (beta chain) showed up many times. Antigen specificity is unknown. As CD8+CD4-CCR7+CD45RA+ cells, naive CD8 T cells were sorted. The data belong to a study of molecular identifiers for immune sequencing clone quantification. Overall study: With replicates, the RNA of roughly 20,000 or 100,000 naive CD8 cells was split five ways and four were sequenced. Whole-study findings and limits: Clones above 20 RNA copies contained over 97% of effector molecules and under 1% of naive molecules.

The length of the CDR3 is 15 residues. V was shortened by 10 bases and J by 2 bases, with 18 bases between the two germline ends. TCRdb re-called the PCR reads with MiXCR, one entry per CDR3 protein. The repertoire consists of 85,000 to 100,000 distinct CDR3 sequences, with 20% to 25% occurring once and the leading ten covering 0.94%. The chain uses TRBV12-3 or TRBV12-4 and TRBJ1-5; D is perhaps TRBD1 (5 bases). Sequencing was done on a sample of naive CD8+ T cells from blood, with Jurkat cell RNA spiked in. The subset here: FACS-sorted CD8+CD4-CCR7+CD45RA+ naive T cells. The TCR comes from a human donor in good health. Some libraries in this study had Jurkat cell RNA spiked in. As DNA, the CDR3 is TGTGCCACCAGCGAGGGGCAGGTGGGCAATCAGCCCCAGCATTTT. This sequence encodes CATSEGQVGNQPQHF.